This T cell receptor beta chain was identified in a study of CD8 T cells in Susac syndrome. Sequencing targeted TCR beta in T cells from blood (CD8+ and CD4+). Each multiple sclerosis control was a treatment-naive patient with relapsing-remitting disease that was either stable or active. The TEMRA cells underwent FACS enrichment, while the CD8+ and CD4+ T cells underwent negative isolation. 0.5 to 1 ug RNA was reverse transcribed with random hexamers. The amplification used immunoSEQ multiplex PCR on TCR beta CDR3; it spanned 54 Vbeta and 13 Jbeta. TCRdb re-derived calls from the immunoSEQ multiplex PCR reads in MiXCR, one entry per CDR3 protein. The sample lists 140,000 to 150,000 distinct CDR3 sequences, approximately 96% occurring once. Material: CD4+ T cells from PBMCs. The sequence was obtained from a human donor with multiple sclerosis.

In DNA, the CDR3 is TGTGCCAGCAGTTTTAGGACAGGCAATCAGCCCCAGCATTTT. As protein: CASSFRTGNQPQHF. The V gene is TRBV12-3 or TRBV12-4, the J gene TRBJ1-5; D perhaps matches TRBD1 (6 bases). Trimming cost V 3 bases and J 2 bases, with 8 bases left between them. This CDR3 contains 14 residues.